The next 8 T cell receptor beta chains were all read from a single sample in a study of cytomegalovirus exposure and HLA in healthy donors. PCR involved 60 Vbeta and 13 Jbeta primers. Sequencing was performed with immunoSEQ multiplex PCR; in TCRdb, only in-frame clones are kept and a portion is missing. The sample lists more than 110,000 clones; about 79% were seen once. The sequenced sample was PBMCs. These receptors were collected from a man between 35 and 55 years old in good health and CMV-seropositive.

This chain joins TRBV2 and TRBJ1-4, with D possibly being TRBD1 (6 bases). CDR1 and CDR2 from the germline V gene are SNHLY and FYNNEI. Deletions cut 4 bases from V and 13 bases from J, with 16 bases between. The CDR3 is 13 residues long. This CDR3 reads CASSATTGSGLFF. The CDR3 nucleotides read TGTGCCAGCAGTGCCACCACAGGGTCTGGACTGTTTTTT.

This rearrangement joins TRBV19 to TRBJ1-2, with a possible D match to TRBD1 (5 bases). Germline-derived CDR1 and CDR2 are LNHDA and SQIVND (reference sequence). The CDR3 runs to 13 residues. V gave up 8 bases and J gave up 1 base, with 11 bases separating them. CDR3 in amino acids: CASSLTVNYGYTF. In nucleotides, the CDR3 is TGTGCCAGTTCTTTGACAGTTAACTATGGCTACACCTTC.

The chain employs TRBV9 and TRBJ2-1, with D possibly being TRBD2 (5 bases). This CDR3 is built from 15 residues. V was shortened by 3 bases and J by 6 bases, with 16 bases between the two germline ends. The germline V gene encodes CDR1 SGDLS and CDR2 YYNGEE. CDR3 sequence (DNA): TGTGCCAGCAGCGCCGAGGGTGCGTTGGGCAATGAGCAGTTCTTC. Translated: CASSAEGALGNEQFF.

CDR3 nucleotide sequence: TGTGCCAGCTCACCAGCGGCAGTTTCTAACTATGGCTACACCTTC. It yields the protein CASSPAAVSNYGYTF. This chain connects TRBV18 to TRBJ1-2; D is uncertain. Deletions cut 2 bases from V and 0 bases from J, with 10 bases between. Germline CDR1 is KGHSH and CDR2 is LQKENI. The CDR3 length is 15 residues.

This chain connects TRBV30 to TRBJ2-1; 13 bases line up with TRBD2. Trimming at V came to 0 bases and at J to 5 bases, leaving 4 bases not matched to a gene. Germline values: CDR1 GTSNPN, CDR2 SVGIG (reference sequence). The CDR3 has 16 residues. The CDR3 coding sequence is TGTGCCTGGAGTGTTGGACTAGCGGGGGCAAACAATGAGCAGTTCTTC. Amino acids: CAWSVGLAGANNEQFF.

V is TRBV12-1 and J is TRBJ2-3; the table gives TRBD2 as D, unverified against the DNA. TRBV12-1 is a pseudogene segment. The CDR3 is made up of 18 amino acids. The chain's CDR3 is CASSSRTSGRSSTDTQYF. The CDR3 nucleotides read TGTGCCAGCAGCTCCCGGACTAGCGGGAGGTCTAGCACAGATACGCAGTATTTT.

V usage is TRBV5-5 and J usage is TRBJ1-5; a weak D match, TRBD1 (5 bases). Germline V gives CDR1 SGHKS, CDR2 YYEKEE (reference sequence). V lost 3 bases, J lost 0 bases, and 16 bases lay in between. CDR3 length: 17 residues. The CDR3 DNA follows: TGTGCCAGCAGCTCCCCGGCAGGGATAGATAGCAATCAGCCCCAGCATTTT. Protein: CASSSPAGIDSNQPQHF.

This chain connects TRBV7-9 to TRBJ2-5; 8 nucleotides match TRBD1. Trimming cost V 4 bases and J 5 bases; bases outside gene matches: 6. Germline V gives CDR1 SEHNR, CDR2 FQNEAQ (reference sequence). The length of the CDR3 is 14 residues. The CDR3 region has the DNA TGTGCCAGCAGCTCCGGGACAGGTGGCGAGACCCAGTACTTC. Protein product: CASSSGTGGETQYF.